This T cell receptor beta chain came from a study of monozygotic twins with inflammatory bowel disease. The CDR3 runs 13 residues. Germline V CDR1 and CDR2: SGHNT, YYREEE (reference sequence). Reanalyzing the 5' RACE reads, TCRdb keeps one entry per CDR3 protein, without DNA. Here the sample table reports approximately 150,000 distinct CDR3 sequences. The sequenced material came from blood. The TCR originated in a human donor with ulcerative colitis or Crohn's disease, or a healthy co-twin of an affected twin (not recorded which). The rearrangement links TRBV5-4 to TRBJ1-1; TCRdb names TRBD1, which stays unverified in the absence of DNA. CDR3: CASSLLGGATAFF.